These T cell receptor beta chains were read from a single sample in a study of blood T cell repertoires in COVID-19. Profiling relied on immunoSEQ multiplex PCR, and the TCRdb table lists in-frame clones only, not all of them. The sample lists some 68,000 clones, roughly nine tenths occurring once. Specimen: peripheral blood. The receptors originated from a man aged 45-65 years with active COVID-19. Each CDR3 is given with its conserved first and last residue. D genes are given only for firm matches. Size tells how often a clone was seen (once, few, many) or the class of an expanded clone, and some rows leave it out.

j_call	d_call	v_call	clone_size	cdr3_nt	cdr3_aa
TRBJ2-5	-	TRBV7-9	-	TGTGCAAGCGGGCGGGGGCCAGAGACCCAGTACTTC	CASGRGPETQYF
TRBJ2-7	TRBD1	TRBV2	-	TGTGCCAGCAACGGACAGGGGACCTACGAGCAGTACTTC	CASNGQGTYEQYF
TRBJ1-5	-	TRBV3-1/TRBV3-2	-	TGTGCCAGCAGCCTAGGGGGTAGGGCAGGTCAGCCCCAGCATTTT	CASSLGGRAGQPQHF
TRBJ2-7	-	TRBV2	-	TGTGCCAGCAGTGATATTGGCGCGGGCCAGGAACAGTACTTC	CASSDIGAGQEQYF
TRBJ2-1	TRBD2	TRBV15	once	TGTGCCACCAGCAGAGGGGTGTGGGGACTAGATGTTCAGTTCTTC	CATSRGVWGLDVQFF
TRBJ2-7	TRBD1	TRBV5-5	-	TGTGCCAGCAGTAAATTCGGTGGACAGGGCCTCGAGCAGTACTTC	CASSKFGGQGLEQYF
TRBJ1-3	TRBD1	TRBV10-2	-	TGCGCCAGCAGAACCGGGACAGGGTCTTCTGGAAACACCATATATTTT	CASRTGTGSSGNTIYF
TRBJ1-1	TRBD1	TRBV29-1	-	TGCAGCGTGGATCCGGGACAGACCATGAACACTGAAGCTTTCTTT	CSVDPGQTMNTEAFF
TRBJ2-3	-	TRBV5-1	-	TGCGCGACCCGGTTCGGGAGCACAGATACGCAGTATTTT	CATRFGSTDTQYF
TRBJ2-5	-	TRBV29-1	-	TGCAGCCTAGGGGTTCACCAAGAGACCCAGTACTTC	CSLGVHQETQYF
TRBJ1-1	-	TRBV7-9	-	TGTGCCAGCAGCTTAGCAAGACAGCTCGCTTTCTTT	CASSLARQLAFF
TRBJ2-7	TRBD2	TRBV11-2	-	TGTGCCAGCAGCTTTCGAACCAGCGGGGGTTCCTACGAGCAGTACTTC	CASSFRTSGGSYEQYF
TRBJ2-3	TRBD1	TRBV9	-	TGTGCCAGCAGCCCCGAACAGGGGGCTTTGGATACGCAGTATTTT	CASSPEQGALDTQYF
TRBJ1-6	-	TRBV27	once	TGTGCCAGCAGTTTCGACAGGTCACGGGGCTCACCCCTCCACTTT	CASSFDRSRGSPLHF
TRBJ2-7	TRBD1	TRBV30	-	TGTGCCTGGAGTGTTGGGGCAGGGGGCTTCTACGAGCAGTACTTC	CAWSVGAGGFYEQYF
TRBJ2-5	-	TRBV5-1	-	TGCGCCAGCAGCTTATCAAGCCAACAAGAGACCCAGTACTTC	CASSLSSQQETQYF
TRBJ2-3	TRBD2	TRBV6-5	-	TGTGCCAGCAGTTACTCATGGACTAGTCCCCAAGCGCAGTATTTT	CASSYSWTSPQAQYF
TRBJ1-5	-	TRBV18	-	TGTGCCAGCTCAACGATGGGGGCAACGGGTCAGCCCCAGCATTTT	CASSTMGATGQPQHF
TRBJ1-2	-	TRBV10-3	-	TGTGCCATCAGCAGGGATAACTATGGCTACACCTTC	CAISRDNYGYTF
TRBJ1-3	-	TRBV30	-	TGTGCCTGGGAAACAGGGAGCTCTGGAAACACCATATATTTT	CAWETGSSGNTIYF
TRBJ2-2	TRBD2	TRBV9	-	TGTGCCAGCAGCGTGAGATCGGGACTAGCGGGGGTTCCGGCCGGGGAGCTGTTTTTT	CASSVRSGLAGVPAGELFF
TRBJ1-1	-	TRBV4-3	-	TGCGCCAGCAGCCAAGGGCAGGAAAACACTGAAGCTTTCTTT	CASSQGQENTEAFF
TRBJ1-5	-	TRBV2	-	TGTGCCAGCAGAGTCGAGCATCAGCCCCAGCATTTT	CASRVEHQPQHF
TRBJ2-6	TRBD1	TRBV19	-	TGTGCCAGTAGTAAGAGGGGGACAGCTGGGGCCAACGTCCTGACTTTC	CASSKRGTAGANVLTF
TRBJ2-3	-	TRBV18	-	TGTGCCAGCTCACCAGGACAGGGAGGGCCAGATACGCAGTATTTT	CASSPGQGGPDTQYF
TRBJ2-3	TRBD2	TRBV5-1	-	TGCGCCAGCAGCTTGGCGTTAGCGGGACCTAGCACAGATACGCAGTATTTT	CASSLALAGPSTDTQYF
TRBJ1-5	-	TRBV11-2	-	TGTGCCAGCAGCTTAGCGGTCCTCGCGACTATGCCCCAGCATTTT	CASSLAVLATMPQHF
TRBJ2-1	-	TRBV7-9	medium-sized	TGTGCCAGCAGCTTGTTACAGGGCAATGAGCAGTTCTTC	CASSLLQGNEQFF
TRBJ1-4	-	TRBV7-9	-	TGTGCCAGCAGCTTAATCGGAGGAGGGTTGATCACTAATGAAAAACTGTTTTTT	CASSLIGGGLITNEKLFF
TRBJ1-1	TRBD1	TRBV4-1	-	TGCGCCAGCAGCTTACCACAGGGGGCGAACACTGAAGCTTTCTTT	CASSLPQGANTEAFF
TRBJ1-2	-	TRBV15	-	TGTGCCACCAGCAGGAAGACAGGTATCAACTATGGCTACACCTTC	CATSRKTGINYGYTF
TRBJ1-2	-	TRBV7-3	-	TGTGCCAGCAGCGAACAGGGAGGGGGTAACTATGGCTACACCTTC	CASSEQGGGNYGYTF
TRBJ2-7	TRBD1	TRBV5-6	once	TGTGCCAGCAGCTTTCGACAGGGTCTTGAAGGTCGGCAGTACTTC	CASSFRQGLEGRQYF
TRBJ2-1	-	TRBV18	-	TGTGCCAGCTCACGGATCAGCGGGCCCAATGAGCAGTTCTTC	CASSRISGPNEQFF
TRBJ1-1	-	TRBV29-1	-	TGCAGCGTTGATTGGGGGGACACTGAAGCTTTCTTT	CSVDWGDTEAFF
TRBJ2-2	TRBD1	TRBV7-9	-	TGTGCCAGCAGCGCCCGGGGACAGGGAATAGGCGGGGAGCTGTTTTTT	CASSARGQGIGGELFF
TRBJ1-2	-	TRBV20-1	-	TGCAGTGCTAGATCCGGCTATGGCTACACCTTC	CSARSGYGYTF
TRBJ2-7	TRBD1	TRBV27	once	TGTGCCAGCAGTTTATCGGGGACAGGTCGTCGCGAGCAGTACTTC	CASSLSGTGRREQYF
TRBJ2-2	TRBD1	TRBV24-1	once	TGTGCCACCAGTGATAGGACAGGGACAACCGGGGAGCTGTTTTTT	CATSDRTGTTGELFF
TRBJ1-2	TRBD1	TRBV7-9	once	TGTGCCAGCAGCTTAGGAGGGACAGGAGCTAACTATGGCTACACCTTC	CASSLGGTGANYGYTF
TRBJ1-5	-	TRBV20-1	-	TGCAGTGCTAGTTCGGCCAGGGCTAGCAATCAGCCCCAGCATTTT	CSASSARASNQPQHF
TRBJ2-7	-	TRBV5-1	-	TGCGCCAGCAGCGGTGGTAGTACCTACGAGCAGTACTTC	CASSGGSTYEQYF
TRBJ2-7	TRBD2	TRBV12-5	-	TGTGCTAGCAAAGGCCCTGGGAGGGCGTACTTC	CASKGPGRAYF
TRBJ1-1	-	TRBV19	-	TGTGCCAGTAGTATCACCCCGGGAAGCAACACTGAAGCTTTCTTT	CASSITPGSNTEAFF
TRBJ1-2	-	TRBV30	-	TGTGCCTGGTTGATAGGCGGGATCTATGGCTACACCTTC	CAWLIGGIYGYTF
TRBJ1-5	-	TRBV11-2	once	TGTGCCAGCGGAACAGGGAGGGATCAGCCCCAGCATTTT	CASGTGRDQPQHF
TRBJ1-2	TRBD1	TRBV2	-	TGTGCCAGCAGAATGGGGACAGGGGGCTGGGGCGTAAGCTATGGCTACACCTTC	CASRMGTGGWGVSYGYTF
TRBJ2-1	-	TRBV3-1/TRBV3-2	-	TGTGCCAGCAGCCAAGTTTGGGGGGTAGGTGAGCAGTTCTTC	CASSQVWGVGEQFF
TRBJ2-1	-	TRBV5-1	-	TGCGCCAGCAGCTTGTGGGTCTCGAGGGGGTACAATGAGCAGTTCTTC	CASSLWVSRGYNEQFF
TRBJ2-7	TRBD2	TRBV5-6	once	TGTGCCAGCAGCTTCGGGCGGGGGGGCCTCAACGAGCAGTACTTC	CASSFGRGGLNEQYF
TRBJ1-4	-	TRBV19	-	TGTGCCAGTAGTATCCGGGGGGCTAGAGAAAAACTGTTTTTT	CASSIRGAREKLFF
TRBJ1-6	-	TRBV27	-	TGTGCCAGCAGCAACTATAATTCACCCCTCCACTTT	CASSNYNSPLHF
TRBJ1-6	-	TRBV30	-	TGTGCCTGGAATAGACAGACTAATTCACCCCTCCACTTT	CAWNRQTNSPLHF
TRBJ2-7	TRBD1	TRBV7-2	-	TGTGCCAGCAGCTTAGTAGGCAGGGGGTTCTACGAGCAGTACTTC	CASSLVGRGFYEQYF